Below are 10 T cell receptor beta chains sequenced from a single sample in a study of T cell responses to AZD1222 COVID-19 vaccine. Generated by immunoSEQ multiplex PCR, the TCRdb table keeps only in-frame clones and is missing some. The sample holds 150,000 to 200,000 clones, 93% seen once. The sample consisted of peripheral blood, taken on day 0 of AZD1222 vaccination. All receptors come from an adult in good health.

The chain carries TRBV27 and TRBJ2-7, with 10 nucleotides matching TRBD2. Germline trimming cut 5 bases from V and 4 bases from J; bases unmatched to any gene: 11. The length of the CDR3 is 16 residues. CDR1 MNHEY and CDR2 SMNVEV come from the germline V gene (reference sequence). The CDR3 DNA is TGTGCCAGCAGTCCCCTCCTCCTAGCGGGAGTTTACGAGCAGTACTTC. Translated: CASSPLLLAGVYEQYF.

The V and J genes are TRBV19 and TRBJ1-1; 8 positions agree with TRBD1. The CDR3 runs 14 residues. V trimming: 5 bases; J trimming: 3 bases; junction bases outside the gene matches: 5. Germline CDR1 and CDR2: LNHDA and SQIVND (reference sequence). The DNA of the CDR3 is TGTGCCAGTAGTGGAGGACAGGGCCACACTGAAGCTTTCTTT. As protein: CASSGGQGHTEAFF.

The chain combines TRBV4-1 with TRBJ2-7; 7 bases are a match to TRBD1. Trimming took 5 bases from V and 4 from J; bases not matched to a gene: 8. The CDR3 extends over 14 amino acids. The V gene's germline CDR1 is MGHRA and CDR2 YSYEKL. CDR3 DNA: TGCGCCAGCAGCTACCAGACAGGGTGGTACGAGCAGTACTTC. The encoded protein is CASSYQTGWYEQYF.

As DNA, the CDR3 is TGTGCCAGCAGCTTAGATTTGAACACTGAAGCTTTCTTT. This sequence encodes CASSLDLNTEAFF. The gene calls are TRBV11-1 and TRBJ1-1, with unresolved D. This CDR3 has 13 residues. The germline CDR1 and CDR2 sequences are SGHAT and FQDESV (reference sequence). V was trimmed by 1 base and J by 0 bases, leaving 3 bases between them.

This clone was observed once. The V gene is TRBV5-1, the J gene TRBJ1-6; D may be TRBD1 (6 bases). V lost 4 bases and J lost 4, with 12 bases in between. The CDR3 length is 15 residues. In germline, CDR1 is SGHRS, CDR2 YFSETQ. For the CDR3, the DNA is TGCGCCAGCAGCGGCAGAGGACAGTATAATTCACCCCTCCACTTT. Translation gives CASSGRGQYNSPLHF.

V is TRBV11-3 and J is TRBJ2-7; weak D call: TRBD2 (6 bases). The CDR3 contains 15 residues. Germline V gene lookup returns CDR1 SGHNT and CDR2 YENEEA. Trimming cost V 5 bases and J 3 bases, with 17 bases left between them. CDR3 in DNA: TGTGCCAGCAGCCCCGCTTCGGACTACAACTACGAGCAGTACTTC. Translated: CASSPASDYNYEQYF.

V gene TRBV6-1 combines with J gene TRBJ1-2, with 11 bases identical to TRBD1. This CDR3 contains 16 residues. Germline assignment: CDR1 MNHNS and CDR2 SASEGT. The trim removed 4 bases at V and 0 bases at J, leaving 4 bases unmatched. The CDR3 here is CASSGGQGVANYGYTF. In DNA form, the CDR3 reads TGTGCCAGCAGTGGGGGACAGGGGGTGGCTAACTATGGCTACACCTTC.

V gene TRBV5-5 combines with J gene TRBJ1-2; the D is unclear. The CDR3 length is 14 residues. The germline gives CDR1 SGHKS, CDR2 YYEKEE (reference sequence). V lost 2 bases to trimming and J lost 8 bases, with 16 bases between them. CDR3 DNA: TGTGCCAGCAGCTTTCGGGTGGAAGCAAGCGGCTACACCTTC. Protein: CASSFRVEASGYTF.

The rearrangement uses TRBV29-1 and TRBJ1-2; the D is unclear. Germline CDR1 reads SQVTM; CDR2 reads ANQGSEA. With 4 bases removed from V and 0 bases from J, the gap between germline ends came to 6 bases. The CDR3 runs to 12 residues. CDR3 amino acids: CSVVVTNYGYTF. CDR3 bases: TGCAGCGTTGTTGTCACTAACTATGGCTACACCTTC.

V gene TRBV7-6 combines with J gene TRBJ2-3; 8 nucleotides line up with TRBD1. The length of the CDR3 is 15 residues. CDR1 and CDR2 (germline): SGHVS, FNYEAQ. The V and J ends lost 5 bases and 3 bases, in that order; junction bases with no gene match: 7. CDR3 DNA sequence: TGTGCCAGCAGCCCCCGGGACAGGATTACAGATACGCAGTATTTT. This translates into CASSPRDRITDTQYF.